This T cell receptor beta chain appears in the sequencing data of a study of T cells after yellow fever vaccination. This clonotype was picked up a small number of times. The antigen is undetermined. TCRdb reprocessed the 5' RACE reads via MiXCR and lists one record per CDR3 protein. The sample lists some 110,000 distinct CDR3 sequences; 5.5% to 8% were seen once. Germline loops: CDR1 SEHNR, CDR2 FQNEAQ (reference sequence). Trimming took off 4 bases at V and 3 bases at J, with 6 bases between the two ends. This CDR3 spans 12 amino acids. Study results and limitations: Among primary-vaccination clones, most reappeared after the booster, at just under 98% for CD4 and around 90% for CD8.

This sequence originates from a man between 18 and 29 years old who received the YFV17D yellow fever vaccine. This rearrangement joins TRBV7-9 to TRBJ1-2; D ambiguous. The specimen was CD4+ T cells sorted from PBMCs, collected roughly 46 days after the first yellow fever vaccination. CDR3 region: CASSSRDYGYTF. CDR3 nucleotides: TGTGCCAGCAGCTCCAGAGACTATGGCTACACCTTC.